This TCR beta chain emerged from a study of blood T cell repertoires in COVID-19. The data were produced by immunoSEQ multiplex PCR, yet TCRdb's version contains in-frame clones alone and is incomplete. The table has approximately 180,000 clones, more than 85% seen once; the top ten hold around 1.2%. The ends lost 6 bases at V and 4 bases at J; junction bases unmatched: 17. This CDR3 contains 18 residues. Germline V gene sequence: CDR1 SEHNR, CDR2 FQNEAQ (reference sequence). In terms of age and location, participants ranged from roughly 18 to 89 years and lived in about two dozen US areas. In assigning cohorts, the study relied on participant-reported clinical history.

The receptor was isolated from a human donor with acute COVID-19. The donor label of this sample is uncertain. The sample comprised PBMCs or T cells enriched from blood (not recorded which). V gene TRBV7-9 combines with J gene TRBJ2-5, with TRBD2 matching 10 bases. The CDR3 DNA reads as TGTGCCAGCAGTCGTCCCTTAAAGCGGGGGGGCCTGCTAGAGACCCAGTACTTC. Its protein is CASSRPLKRGGLLETQYF.